What follows are 16 T cell receptor beta chains derived from one specimen sequenced in a study of T-cell memory formation after mild COVID-19. TCRdb reanalysed the 5' RACE reads using MiXCR and keeps one entry per CDR3 protein. The sample has around 340,000 distinct CDR3 sequences; less than 20% are singletons. Sequenced material: PBMCs or a T cell subset sorted from them (not recorded which). Receptors originate from a man younger than 35 who had mild COVID-19 (a few samples of this study predate the infection). Cell type and time point are not known.

This clonotype came up a few times. The genes are TRBV24-1 and TRBJ2-5, with TRBD2 as a possible D gene (7 bases). The CDR3 sequence is 15 residues long. Germline CDR1 KGHDR, CDR2 SFDVKD. With 3 bases removed from V and 1 base from J, the gap between germline ends came to 11 bases. DNA for the CDR3: TGTGCCACCAGTGATGTGGCGGGGGCCCAAGAGACCCAGTACTTC. The encoded protein is CATSDVAGAQETQYF.

This clonotype showed up just a few times. The V gene is TRBV7-2, the J gene TRBJ2-3; D is ambiguous. This CDR3 is built from 15 residues. V lost 4 bases and J lost 0, with 11 bases in between. Germline CDR1 SGHTA, CDR2 FQGNSA. Here the CDR3 DNA reads TGTGCCAGCAGCTCCATTGTCTCTAGCACAGATACGCAGTATTTT. Protein: CASSSIVSSTDTQYF.

This clonotype appeared a few times. The V and J genes are TRBV4-1 and TRBJ1-2; a weak D match, TRBD1 (6 bases). Per the germline V gene, CDR1 is MGHRA and CDR2 is YSYEKL. The V gene lost 1 base and the J gene lost 3 bases, with 12 bases spanning the gap. CDR3 length equals 15 residues. As DNA, the CDR3 is TGCGCCAGCAGCCAAGTTACAGGGACGGACTATGGCTACACCTTC. Encoded protein: CASSQVTGTDYGYTF.

The chain has TRBV29-1 and TRBJ2-7; 7 bases are a match to TRBD1. The V segment lost 3 bases and the J segment 2 bases; nucleotides outside the gene matches: 10. Per germline, CDR1 SQVTM and CDR2 ANQGSEA. The CDR3 has 15 amino acids. CDR3 in DNA: TGCAGCGTTGATTTTAGAGGACAGGCCGCCTACGAGCAGTACTTC. It specifies CSVDFRGQAAYEQYF.

This chain links TRBV2 with TRBJ1-6, with D uncertain. Deletions cut 7 bases from V and 2 bases from J, with 3 bases between. There are 12 residues in the CDR3. The V gene's germline CDR1 is SNHLY and CDR2 FYNNEI. The CDR3 region is CASTAYNSPLHF. CDR3 DNA sequence: TGTGCCAGCACCGCCTATAATTCACCCCTCCACTTT. The whole variable domain, filled in from reference TRBV2 and TRBJ1-6, reads EPEVTQTPSHQVTQMGQEVILRCVPISNHLYFYWYRQILGQKVEFLVSFYNNEISEKSEIFDDQFSVERPDGSNFTLKIRSTKLEDSAMYFCASTAYNSPLHFGNGTRLTVT.

The rearrangement uses TRBV5-4 and TRBJ2-7, with D unclear. The CDR3 is made up of 13 amino acids. V lost 0 bases and J 7 bases, leaving 11 bases between the germline ends. Germline CDR1 reads SGHNT; CDR2 reads YYREEE (reference sequence). CDR3: CASSLGPGQEQYV. CDR3 DNA sequence: TGTGCCAGCAGCTTGGGGCCAGGTCAAGAGCAGTACGTC.

The rearrangement links TRBV4-3 to TRBJ2-2; no clear D. The CDR3 sequence is 14 residues long. The V gene's germline CDR1 is LGHNA and CDR2 YSLEER. Trimming cost V 0 bases and J 4 bases, with 6 bases left between them. As DNA, the CDR3 is TGCGCCAGCAGCCAAGAGGAGAGCACCGGGGAGCTGTTTTTT. Amino acid sequence: CASSQEESTGELFF.

The chain carries TRBV20-1 and TRBJ2-3; D is ambiguous. Trimming left V 1 base short and J 6 bases short, with 11 bases between. The CDR3 sequence is 13 residues long. CDR1 and CDR2 from the germline V gene are DFQATT and SNEGSKA (reference sequence). Here the CDR3 DNA reads TGCAGTGCTAGAGGCGTGGGTGTGGATACGCAGTATTTT. Its translation is CSARGVGVDTQYF.

This clonotype has just a few counts. V gene TRBV6-6 combines with J gene TRBJ2-7; D perhaps matches TRBD2 (5 bases). Germline V lookup: CDR1 MNHNY, CDR2 SVGAGI (reference sequence). V lost 8 bases and J lost 5, with 10 bases in between. CDR3 length equals 11 residues. CDR3 DNA sequence: TGTGCCAGCTACGACTATCACGAGCAGTACTTC. The encoded protein is CASYDYHEQYF.

V is TRBV11-2 and J is TRBJ2-2, with D possibly being TRBD1 (6 bases). The CDR3 covers 18 residues. Germline V gives CDR1 SGHAT, CDR2 FQNNGV. Trimming removed 5 bases at V and 6 bases at J, with 25 bases between. CDR3 region: CASSPLSRQGPRAGELFF. The CDR3 nucleotides read TGTGCCAGCAGCCCACTTTCGCGGCAGGGGCCTCGGGCCGGGGAGCTGTTTTTT.

The rearrangement uses TRBV5-1 and TRBJ2-2, with unresolved D. Germline V lookup: CDR1 SGHRS, CDR2 YFSETQ. V lost 6 bases, J lost 8 bases, and 17 bases lay in between. The CDR3 totals 14 residues. In nucleotides, the CDR3 is TGCGCCAGCATTTTTTCGGATGCCGGAGGGGAGCTGTTTTTT. Translating gives CASIFSDAGGELFF.

In its sample, this clonotype was seen a few times. The chain combines TRBV7-2 with TRBJ2-1, with D maybe TRBD2 (7 bases). CDR3 length equals 17 residues. V lost 5 bases, J lost 2 bases, and 19 bases lay in between. Germline V gene data show CDR1 as SGHTA and CDR2 as FQGNSA. CDR3 residues: CASSVRGRGEPYNEQFF. For the CDR3, the DNA is TGTGCCAGCAGCGTCAGGGGACGGGGGGAACCCTACAATGAGCAGTTCTTC. Variable domain in full (rest from reference TRBV7-2 and TRBJ2-1): GAGVSQSPSNKVTEKGKDVELRCDPISGHTALYWYRQSLGQGLEFLIYFQGNSAPDKSGLPSDRFSAERTGGSVSTLTIQRTQQEDSAVYLCASSVRGRGEPYNEQFFGPGTRLTVL.

The chain recombines TRBV6-5 with TRBJ2-7; TRBD1 or TRBD2 may be the D gene (5 bases each). Trimming took 6 bases from V and 4 from J, leaving 13 bases between them. This CDR3 spans 13 amino acids. Germline values: CDR1 MNHEY, CDR2 SVGAGI. This CDR3 is CASSSGWGYEQYF. The DNA for the CDR3 is TGTGCCAGCAGCTCCGGCTGGGGGTACGAGCAGTACTTC.

This clonotype has at least ten counts. The chain has TRBV10-3 and TRBJ2-1, with TRBD1 identical over 9 bases. This CDR3 is 14 amino acids long. The trim removed 6 bases at V and 6 bases at J, leaving 6 bases unmatched. Germline V gene sequence: CDR1 ENHRY, CDR2 SYGVKD. The CDR3 DNA reads as TGTGCCATCAGGCCGGGACAGGGTAGCAATGAGCAGTTCTTC. This encodes CAIRPGQGSNEQFF.

This clonotype was recorded many times. The rearrangement joins TRBV7-2 to TRBJ2-1, with D maybe TRBD1 (6 bases). Trimming removed 1 base from V and 6 bases from J, with 19 bases in between. Looked up from germline, CDR1 is SGHTA and CDR2 is FQGNSA. CDR3 length: 17 amino acids. The CDR3 sequence: CASSLGVGAGRGNEQFF. CDR3 DNA sequence: TGTGCCAGCAGCTTAGGGGTGGGGGCTGGCCGGGGCAATGAGCAGTTCTTC.

This clonotype was picked up a small number of times. The chain uses TRBV5-1 and TRBJ1-1; 7 positions match TRBD1. The germline V gene has CDR1 SGHRS and CDR2 YFSETQ. Losses at the gene ends were 4 bases for V and 2 bases for J; bases not matched to a gene: 2. This CDR3 is built from 13 residues. CDR3 DNA: TGCGCCAGCAGCGGGACAGCCAACACTGAAGCTTTCTTT. Its protein product is CASSGTANTEAFF.